The present entry profiles one T cell receptor (beta chain) with its context. Its antigen has not been determined. The record has no base qualities; no much larger clone is one base away. The sample originates from a study of blood T cell repertoires in COVID-19 (dated by TCRdb to the early 2020s). Context from the whole study: Samples covering the acute and convalescent phases of COVID-19 were provided by collaborators in the United States, Italy and Spain. Subjects who had been exposed to COVID-19, were actively infected with it, or had recovered from it provided the deeply sampled blood TCRbeta repertoires that made up the dataset. Where HLA class I and class II types were available, the types were taken from metadata supplied by the sample provider, not from assay-based typing. The repertoires were made available in a free public database intended to serve as a resource for research on the immune response to SARS-CoV-2. A de-identified subject ID, COVID-19 status, age in years and sex were almost always included in the sample metadata. The material from the prospective study consisted of cDNA or gDNA derived from T cells, B-cell-depleted T cells, or PBMCs. Samples were obtained from the ongoing ImmuneRACE study (first 160 participants) and from some 1,200 subjects provided by 6 global collaborators. General findings and caveats noted by the study authors: How much clinical and demographic metadata was included differed by source and by participant, and the metadata was provided uncurated.

TCRbeta CDR3 regions were amplified from genomic DNA by means of the immunoSEQ Assay, a bias-controlled multiplex PCR. The paper's data handling went like this. The number of nucleated cells in each sample was estimated by amplification of reference gene primers within the assay. Sequence reads were collapsed and filtered to measure the absolute abundance of every unique TCRbeta CDR3 rearrangement. For each sample, productive Simpson clonality was calculated as the square root of Simpson's diversity index over productive rearrangements. Here the immuneACCESS table is served through TCRdb, limited to in-frame sequences with V and J called. Missing clones are a known gap in these copies; in checked studies unresolved V genes cover under half, and the rest lacks a known reason. D and trimming were read from the DNA, whereas the V and J calls and clone size are those reported in that table. The sample contains hundreds of thousands of clones, approximately 92% of them found a single time. The ten largest clones add up to around 1.1% of the sample.

V ends up 7 bases short and J 8 bases short, with an unmatched junction base count of 6. CDR1 ENHRY and CDR2 SYGVKD were looked up in the germline V gene. Taken from cysteine to phenylalanine, the CDR3 has 14 residues. Just CDR3 DNA is preserved here, 42 bases in frame from base 1. Enrolling through a virtual design, the prospective study's participants ranged in age from roughly 18 to 89 years and lived across some 23 United States geographic areas. Cohort assignment in the prospective study relied on participant-reported clinical history from a screening survey and a study questionnaire. Recovered participants in ImmuneRACE Cohort 3 were defined as having two consecutive negative NP/OP PCR tests, clearance from a healthcare professional, or resolution of symptoms. In the prospective study, mobile phlebotomists collected whole blood, serum and a nasopharyngeal or oropharyngeal swab from each participant. Over an approximately two-month period, participants in the prospective study had the option of providing additional blood draws and questionnaires. Prospective study blood samples were shipped either frozen or at room temperature before DNA extraction.

The sequence links TRBV10-3 to TRBJ2-1; TRBD2 aligns with 12 central bases. Source material: PBMCs or T cells enriched from blood (not recorded which). The clonotype comes from a man in his thirties or forties who had recovered from COVID-19. The DNA reads as follows: TGTGCCATCAAGGGGCTAGCGGGAGGGGATGAGCAGTTCTTC. Its amino acids are CAIKGLAGGDEQFF.